This T cell receptor (beta chain) was sequenced during a study of shared clonotypes between healthy human individuals. Study as a whole: The donor group consisted of a couple of women and a few men, aged 18 to 49. Each donor had three CD4 naive, three CD4 memory, two CD8 naive and one CD8 memory plate. Study-level points and caveats: Shared clonotypes across all four donors exceeded non-shared ones in generation probability.

Note on this clone: Its antigen is still unknown.

The material for each subset, its genomic DNA, was split evenly across several immunoSEQ plates. Data came from immunoSEQ multiplex PCR; TCRdb stores just in-frame clones and leaves some out. The sample has millions of clones; approximately 93% are singletons. CDR1 is MNHEY and CDR2 is SMNVEV in the germline V gene (reference sequence). The CDR3 totals 14 residues. V was cut by 7 bases and J by 5 bases, with 16 bases left in between. The sequence was obtained from a man between 18 and 35 years old in good health. Some clones in this sample may be carry-over from other donors' samples. The sequenced sample consisted of naive CD4+ T cells from PBMCs. The sample's subset: CD45RA+ positively selected. V usage is TRBV27 and J usage is TRBJ2-3; D is unresolved. The CDR3 reads CASTSGSWGDTQYF. Written as DNA, the CDR3 is TGTGCCAGCACTAGTGGTTCATGGGGAGATACGCAGTATTTT.